This TCR beta chain came from a study of cytomegalovirus exposure and HLA in healthy donors. This clone was counted once. Primers: 60 Vbeta forward and 13 Jbeta reverse. The repertoire was sequenced with immunoSEQ multiplex PCR; TCRdb's copy has only in-frame clones and lacks some. The table includes about 130,000 clones, approximately 70% detected once. V lost 4 bases to trimming and J lost 3 bases, with 16 bases between them. This CDR3 comprises 15 residues. Germline V lookup: CDR1 SGHRS, CDR2 YFSETQ. The chain carries TRBV5-1 and TRBJ2-5, with no clear D. The receptor comes from a human donor in good health. The sample was PBMCs. The CDR3 loop is CASSLPSGVEETQYF. The CDR3 nucleotides read TGCGCCAGCAGCCTACCTAGTGGCGTAGAAGAGACCCAGTACTTC.